Detailed here is one TCR beta chain. Combining a sample-barcoded 5' primer with a J-beta primer mix, a second PCR ran for roughly 7 to 11 cycles. MiXCR, run by TCRdb on the 5' RACE reads, gives a single entry per CDR3 protein. This sample yields roughly 500,000 distinct CDR3 sequences, of which 24% are seen a single time; less than 9% belongs to the top ten. The sample belongs to a study of blood T cells in healthy people across ages. Per germline, CDR1 PRHDT and CDR2 FYEKMQ (reference sequence). The V end was cut by 1 base, the J end by 0 bases, with 24 bases between. The CDR3 contains 20 residues. The same sample was also studied in work on T cells of mothers and their children.

This chain links TRBV13 with TRBJ1-2; D is perhaps TRBD1 (6 bases). The sample taken for sequencing was blood. The sequence was collected from a boy under 18 in good health. CDR3 sequence: CASSLVVLGQGPTSNYGYTF. CDR3 bases: TGTGCCAGCAGCTTAGTTGTCTTGGGGCAGGGGCCCACTTCTAACTATGGCTACACCTTC.